This TCR beta chain was recovered during a study of CD8+CD57+ T cells in acquired aplastic anemia. As for the study in general: Sorted cells (CD4+ and CD8+) yielded DNA amounts that averaged about 3.1 ug. Healthy donors yielded roughly 9.8 million CD4+ cell reads on average.

TCR beta VDJ combinations and CDR3 sequences were profiled from genomic DNA. Using its own MiXCR run on the reads, TCRdb lists one record per CDR3 protein. Of a few hundred thousand distinct CDR3 sequences in the sample, roughly 68% were seen once. In this sample, this clonotype turned up many times. The antigen is undetermined. The study, taken as a whole, reports: Found in both controls and patients were around 30 CD8+ CDR3 sequences.

Trimming pared 1 base from V and 8 bases from J, leaving 18 bases between. Per germline, CDR1 LGHDT and CDR2 YNNKEL (reference sequence). The CDR3 has 17 amino acids. The chain has TRBV3-1 and TRBJ1-6; the D is unclear. Sequencing used sorted CD4+, CD8+, or CD8+CD57+ T cells (not recorded which) from PBMCs. This clonotype was sampled from a human donor in good health, serving as a control. DNA of the CDR3: TGTGCCAGCAGCCAAGGCTACCTTAGGGTCGGGGATTCACCCCTCCACTTT. Encoded protein: CASSQGYLRVGDSPLHF.